This TCR beta chain originates from a study of shared clonotypes between healthy human individuals. Study-wide context: Three plates each covered CD4 naive and memory; CD8 naive two, CD8 memory one. Study results and caveats: Generally, estimated richness proved larger in naive subsets than it did in memory subsets.

A word on this clone: The antigen is not known.

The repertoire was sequenced with immunoSEQ multiplex PCR; TCRdb's copy has only in-frame clones and lacks some. The sample lists about 1.1 million clones; about 84% were seen once. Trimming removed 5 bases at V and 5 bases at J, with 9 bases between. The CDR3 is made up of 12 amino acids. Germline CDR1 SGHTA, CDR2 FQGNSA. The origin of this receptor is a man between 18 and 29 years old in good health. Some clones in this sample may be carry-over from other donors' samples. The V gene is TRBV7-2, the J gene TRBJ1-1, with no clear D. Material: memory CD4+ T cells from PBMCs. Subset of the sample: CD45RA-negative fraction. The CDR3 loop is CASSPPWTEAFF. For the CDR3, the DNA is TGTGCCAGCAGCCCCCCCTGGACTGAAGCTTTCTTT.